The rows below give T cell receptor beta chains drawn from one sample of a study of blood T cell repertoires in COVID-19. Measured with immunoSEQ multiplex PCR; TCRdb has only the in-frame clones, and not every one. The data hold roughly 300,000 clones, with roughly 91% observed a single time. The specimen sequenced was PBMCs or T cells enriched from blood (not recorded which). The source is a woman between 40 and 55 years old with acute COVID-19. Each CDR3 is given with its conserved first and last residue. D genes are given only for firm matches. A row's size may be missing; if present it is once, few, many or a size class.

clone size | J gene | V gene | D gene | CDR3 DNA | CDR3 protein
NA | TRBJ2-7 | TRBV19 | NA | TGTGCCAGTAGTCCCGGACACCGGAGAGGTTACGAGCAGTACTTC | CASSPGHRRGYEQYF
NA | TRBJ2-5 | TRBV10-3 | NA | TGTGCCATCAGTGAGGGACATGGGAAAGAGACCCAGTACTTC | CAISEGHGKETQYF
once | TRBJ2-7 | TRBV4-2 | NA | TGTGCCAGCAGCCAAGATCAGGCGGGTCTAACCTACGAGCAGTACTTC | CASSQDQAGLTYEQYF
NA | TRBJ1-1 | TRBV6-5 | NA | TGTGCCAGCAGACGCGACACAGGGAACACTGAAGCTTTCTTT | CASRRDTGNTEAFF
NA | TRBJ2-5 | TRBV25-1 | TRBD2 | TGTGCCAGCAGTGGAAGACTAGCGGGGATGGAGACCCAGTACTTC | CASSGRLAGMETQYF
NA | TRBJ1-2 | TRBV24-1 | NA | TGTGCCACCAGTGATCCCAGGGGAACTAACTATGGCTACACCTTC | CATSDPRGTNYGYTF
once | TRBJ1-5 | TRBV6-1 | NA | TGTGCCAGCAGTGATGAGAGGAATCAGCCCCAGCATTTT | CASSDERNQPQHF
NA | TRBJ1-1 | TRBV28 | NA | TGTGCCAGCGGGACATTTGAAGCTTTCTTT | CASGTFEAFF
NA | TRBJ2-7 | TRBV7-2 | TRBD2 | TGTGCCAGCAGCTTAGAACCGGGGGGGTCCTACGAGCAGTACTTC | CASSLEPGGSYEQYF
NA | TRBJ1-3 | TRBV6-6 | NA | TGTGCCAGCAGCCCCCGCCGGAGCTCTGGAAACACCATATATTTT | CASSPRRSSGNTIYF
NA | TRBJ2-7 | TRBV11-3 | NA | TGTGCCAGCAGCCCTCCAGTCCGGGTATCCGAGCAGTACTTC | CASSPPVRVSEQYF
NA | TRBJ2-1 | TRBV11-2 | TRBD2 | TGTGCCAGCAGCCCCACCGGGACTAGCGGGGGGGAGCAGTTCTTC | CASSPTGTSGGEQFF
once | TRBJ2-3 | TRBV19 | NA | TGTGCCAGTAGCCCATCTGGGGCCACAGATACGCAGTATTTT | CASSPSGATDTQYF
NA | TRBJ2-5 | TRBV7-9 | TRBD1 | TGTGCCAGCAGCTTGTACCCAGGGGGCGAGGAGACCCAGTACTTC | CASSLYPGGEETQYF
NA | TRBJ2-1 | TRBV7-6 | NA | TGTGCCAGCAGCGGGGGCCCCTCGGATGAGCAGTTCTTC | CASSGGPSDEQFF
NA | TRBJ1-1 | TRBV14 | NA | TGTGCCAGCAGCCCCTCCCTGAACACTGAAGCTTTCTTT | CASSPSLNTEAFF
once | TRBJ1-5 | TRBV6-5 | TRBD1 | TGTGCCAGCAGTTCCGGGGGGACAGGGAGCAATCAGCCCCAGCATTTT | CASSSGGTGSNQPQHF
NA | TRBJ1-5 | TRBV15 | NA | TGTGCCACCAGCAGAGATCATTTAGGGACTGGCAATCAGCCCCAGCATTTT | CATSRDHLGTGNQPQHF
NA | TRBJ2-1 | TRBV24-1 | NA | TGTGCCACCAGTACGAGGGATGAGCAGTTCTTC | CATSTRDEQFF
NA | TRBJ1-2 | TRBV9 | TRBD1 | TGTGCCAGCAGCCAGGGACAGAGCTATGGCTACACCTTC | CASSQGQSYGYTF
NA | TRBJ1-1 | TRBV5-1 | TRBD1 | TGCGCCAGCAGCAAGACAGGGGGCACCACTGAAGCTTTCTTT | CASSKTGGTTEAFF
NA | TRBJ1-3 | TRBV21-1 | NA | TGTGCCAGTCCGAACAACACAGGGTTTTCTGGAAACACCATATATTTT | CASPNNTGFSGNTIYF
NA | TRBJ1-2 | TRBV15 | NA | TGTGCCACCAGCAGGGGGGGGAGTAACAACTATGGCTACACCTTC | CATSRGGSNNYGYTF
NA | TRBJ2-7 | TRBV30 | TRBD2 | TGTGCCTGGAAAAGGGGAGGGTTGGCGTACGAGCAGTACTTC | CAWKRGGLAYEQYF